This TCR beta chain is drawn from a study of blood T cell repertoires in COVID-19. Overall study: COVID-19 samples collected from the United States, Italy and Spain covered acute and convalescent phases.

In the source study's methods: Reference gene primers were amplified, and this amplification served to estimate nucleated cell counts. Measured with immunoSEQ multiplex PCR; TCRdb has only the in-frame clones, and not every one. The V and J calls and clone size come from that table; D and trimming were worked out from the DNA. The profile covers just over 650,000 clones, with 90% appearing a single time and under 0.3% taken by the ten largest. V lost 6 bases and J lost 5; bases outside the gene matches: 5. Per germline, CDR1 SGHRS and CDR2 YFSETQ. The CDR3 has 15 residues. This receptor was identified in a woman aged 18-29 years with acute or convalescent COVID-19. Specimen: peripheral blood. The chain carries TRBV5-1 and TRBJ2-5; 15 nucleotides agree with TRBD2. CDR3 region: CASTVGTSGGETQYF. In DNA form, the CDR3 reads TGCGCCAGCACGGTCGGGACTAGCGGGGGGGAGACCCAGTACTTC.